One sample yielded the 2 T cell receptor beta chains listed below, sequenced in a study of T cell changes during pregnancy in multiple sclerosis. Using immunoSEQ multiplex PCR, the repertoire was profiled, and TCRdb retains in-frame clones only, with some absent. The sample includes around 100,000 clones, around 91% of them seen just once. The sequencing here drew on peripheral blood, taken after pregnancy. The receptors come from a female donor with multiple sclerosis, enrolled in a pregnancy study.

This chain uses TRBV30 with TRBJ1-5; D gene uncertain. Between the trimmed V and J ends, which lost 4 bases and 1 base, there was a span of 11 bases. The CDR3 sequence is 14 residues long. Germline lookup yields CDR1 GTSNPN and CDR2 SVGIG (reference sequence). The CDR3 bases are TGTGCCTGGAACCCGGGAGCAAGCAATCAGCCCCAGCATTTT. Residues: CAWNPGASNQPQHF.

This clone was found once. V is TRBV27 and J is TRBJ2-1; 9 nucleotides line up with TRBD1. The germline gives CDR1 MNHEY, CDR2 SMNVEV (reference sequence). The CDR3 spans 15 residues. The junction had 11 bases not matched to a gene; V was cut back by 5 bases and J by 9 bases. This CDR3 is CASSPGTGWMGEQFF. The CDR3 bases are TGTGCCAGCAGTCCCGGGACAGGGTGGATGGGTGAGCAGTTCTTC.